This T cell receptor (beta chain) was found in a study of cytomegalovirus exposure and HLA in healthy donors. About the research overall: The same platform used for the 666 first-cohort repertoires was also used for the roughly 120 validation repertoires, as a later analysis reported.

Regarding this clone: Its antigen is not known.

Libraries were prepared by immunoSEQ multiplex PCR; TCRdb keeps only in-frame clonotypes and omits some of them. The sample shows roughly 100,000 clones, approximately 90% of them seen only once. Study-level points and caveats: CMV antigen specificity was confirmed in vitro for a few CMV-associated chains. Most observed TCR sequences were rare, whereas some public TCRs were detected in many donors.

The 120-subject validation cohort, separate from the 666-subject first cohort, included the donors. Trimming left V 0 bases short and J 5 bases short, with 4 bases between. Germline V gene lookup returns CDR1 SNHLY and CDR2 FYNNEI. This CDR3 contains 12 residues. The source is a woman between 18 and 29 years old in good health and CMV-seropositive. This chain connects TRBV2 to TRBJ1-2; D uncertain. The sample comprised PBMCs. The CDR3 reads CASSEATYGYTF. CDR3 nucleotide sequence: TGTGCCAGCAGTGAAGCGACTTATGGCTACACCTTC.